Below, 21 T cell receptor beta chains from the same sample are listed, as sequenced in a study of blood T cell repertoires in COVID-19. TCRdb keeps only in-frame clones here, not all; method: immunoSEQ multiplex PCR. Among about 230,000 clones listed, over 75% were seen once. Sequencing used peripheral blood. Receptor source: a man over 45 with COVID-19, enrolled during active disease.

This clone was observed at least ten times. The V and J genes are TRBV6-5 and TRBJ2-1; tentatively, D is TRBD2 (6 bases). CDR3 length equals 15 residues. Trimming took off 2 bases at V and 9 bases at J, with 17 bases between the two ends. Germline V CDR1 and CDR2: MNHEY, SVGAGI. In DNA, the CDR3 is TGTGCCAGCAGTTACACCCCAAAGACTAGTCGTGAGCAGTTCTTC. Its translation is CASSYTPKTSREQFF.

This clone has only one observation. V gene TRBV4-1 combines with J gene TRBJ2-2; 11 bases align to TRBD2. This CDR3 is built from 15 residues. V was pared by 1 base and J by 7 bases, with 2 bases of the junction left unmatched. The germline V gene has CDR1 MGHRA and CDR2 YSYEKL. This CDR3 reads CASSQALAGVGELFF. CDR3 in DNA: TGCGCCAGCAGCCAAGCACTAGCGGGAGTCGGGGAGCTGTTTTTT.

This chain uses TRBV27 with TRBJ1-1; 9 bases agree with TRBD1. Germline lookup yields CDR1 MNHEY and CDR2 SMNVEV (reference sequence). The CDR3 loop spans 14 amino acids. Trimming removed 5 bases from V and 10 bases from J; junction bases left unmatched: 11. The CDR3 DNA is TGTGCCAGCAGTATTCCGGGACAGGGTTACAGAGCTTTCTTT. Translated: CASSIPGQGYRAFF.

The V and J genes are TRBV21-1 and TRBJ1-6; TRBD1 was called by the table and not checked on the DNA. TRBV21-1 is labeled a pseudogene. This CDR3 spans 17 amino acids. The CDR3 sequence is CASSTRPDRGCRSPLHF. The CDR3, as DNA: TGTGCCAGCAGCACCCGCCCCGACAGGGGGTGTCGTTCACCCCTCCACTTT.

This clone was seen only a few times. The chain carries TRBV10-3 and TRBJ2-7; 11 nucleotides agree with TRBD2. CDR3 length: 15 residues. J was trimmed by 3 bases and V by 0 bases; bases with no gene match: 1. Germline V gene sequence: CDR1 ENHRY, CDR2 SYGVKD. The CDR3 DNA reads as TGTGCCATCAGTGAGTCTACTAGCGGGGGCTACGAGCAGTACTTC. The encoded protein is CAISESTSGGYEQYF.

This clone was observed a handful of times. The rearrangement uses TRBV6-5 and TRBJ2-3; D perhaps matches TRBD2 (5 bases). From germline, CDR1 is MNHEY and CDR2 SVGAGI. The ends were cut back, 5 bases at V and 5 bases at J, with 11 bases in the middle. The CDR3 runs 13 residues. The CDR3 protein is CASSPLDIDTQYF. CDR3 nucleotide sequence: TGTGCCAGCAGTCCACTAGATATAGATACGCAGTATTTT.

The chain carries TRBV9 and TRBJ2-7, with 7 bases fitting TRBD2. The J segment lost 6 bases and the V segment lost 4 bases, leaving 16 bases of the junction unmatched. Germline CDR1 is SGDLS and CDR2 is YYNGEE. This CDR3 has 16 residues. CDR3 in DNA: TGTGCCAGCAGCCCGCCGGGGGTGGGAGGGAATAGCGAGCAGTACTTC. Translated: CASSPPGVGGNSEQYF.

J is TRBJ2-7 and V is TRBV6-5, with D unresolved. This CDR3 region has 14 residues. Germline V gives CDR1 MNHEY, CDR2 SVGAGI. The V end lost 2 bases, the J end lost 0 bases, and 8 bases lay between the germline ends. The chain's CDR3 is CASSYQSSSYEQYF. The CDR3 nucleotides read TGTGCCAGCAGTTACCAAAGTAGCTCCTACGAGCAGTACTTC.

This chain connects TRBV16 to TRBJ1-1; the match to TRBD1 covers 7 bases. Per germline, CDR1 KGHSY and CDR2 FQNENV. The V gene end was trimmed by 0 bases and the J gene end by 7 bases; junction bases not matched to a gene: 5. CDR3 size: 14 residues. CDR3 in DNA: TGTGCCAGCAGCCAATCAATGACAGGGATTGAAGCTTTCTTT. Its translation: CASSQSMTGIEAFF.

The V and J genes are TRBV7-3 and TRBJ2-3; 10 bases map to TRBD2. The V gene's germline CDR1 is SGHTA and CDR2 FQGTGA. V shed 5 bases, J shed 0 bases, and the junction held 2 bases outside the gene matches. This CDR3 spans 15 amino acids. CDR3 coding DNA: TGTGCCAGCAGCACAGCGGGGGGGAGCACAGATACGCAGTATTTT. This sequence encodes CASSTAGGSTDTQYF.

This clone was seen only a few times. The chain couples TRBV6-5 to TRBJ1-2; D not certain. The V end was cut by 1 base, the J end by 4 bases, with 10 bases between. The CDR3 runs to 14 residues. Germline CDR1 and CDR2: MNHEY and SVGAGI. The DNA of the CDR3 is TGTGCCAGCAGTTACTTGGCCGGGGTCTATGGCTACACCTTC. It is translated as CASSYLAGVYGYTF.

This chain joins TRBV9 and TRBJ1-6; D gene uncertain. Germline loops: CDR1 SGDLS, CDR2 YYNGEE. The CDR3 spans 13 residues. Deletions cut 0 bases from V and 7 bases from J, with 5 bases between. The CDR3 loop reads CASSVERNSPLHF. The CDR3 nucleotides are TGTGCCAGCAGCGTAGAGCGGAATTCACCCCTCCACTTT.

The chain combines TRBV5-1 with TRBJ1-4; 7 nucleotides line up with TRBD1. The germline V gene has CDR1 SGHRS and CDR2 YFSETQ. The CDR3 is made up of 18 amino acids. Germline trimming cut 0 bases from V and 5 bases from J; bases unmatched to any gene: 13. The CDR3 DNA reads TGCGCCAGCAGCTTGGGGACACGACAGGGAGGAAGGAATGAAAAACTGTTTTTT. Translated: CASSLGTRQGGRNEKLFF.

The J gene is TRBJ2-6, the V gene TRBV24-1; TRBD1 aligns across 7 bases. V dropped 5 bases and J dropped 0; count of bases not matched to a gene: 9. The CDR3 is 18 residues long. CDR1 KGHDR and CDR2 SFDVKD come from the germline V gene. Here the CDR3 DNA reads TGTGCCACCAGTGGAGGGACAGAAGGCGACTCTGGGGCCAACGTCCTGACTTTC. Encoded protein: CATSGGTEGDSGANVLTF.

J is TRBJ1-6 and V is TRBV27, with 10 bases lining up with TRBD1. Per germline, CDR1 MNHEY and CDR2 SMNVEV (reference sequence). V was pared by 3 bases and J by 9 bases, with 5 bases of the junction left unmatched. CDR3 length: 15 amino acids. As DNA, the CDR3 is TGTGCCAGCAGTTTCTGGGACAGGGGCAGTTCACCCCTCCACTTT. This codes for CASSFWDRGSSPLHF.

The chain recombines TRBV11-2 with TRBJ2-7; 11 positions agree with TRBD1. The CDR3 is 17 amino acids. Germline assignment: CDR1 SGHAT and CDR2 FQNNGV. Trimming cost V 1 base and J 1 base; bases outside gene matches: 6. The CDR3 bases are TGTGCCAGCAGCTTAGGGACAGGGGGCAGGGAGTCCTACGAGCAGTACTTC. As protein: CASSLGTGGRESYEQYF.

CDR3 region: CASSLFGAGGPYEQYF. The CDR3 DNA sequence: TGCGCCAGCAGCCTCTTCGGCGCGGGAGGGCCTTACGAGCAGTACTTC. The V gene is TRBV5-1, the J gene TRBJ2-7; 9 bases align to TRBD2. V shed 4 bases and J 4 bases; nucleotides not matched to a gene: 12. The CDR3 is 16 amino acids. CDR1 is SGHRS, CDR2 YFSETQ, per germline. Based on the CDR3 plus reference TRBV5-1 and TRBJ2-7, the full variable domain is KAGVTQTPRYLIKTRGQQVTLSCSPISGHRSVSWYQQTPGQGLQFLFEYFSETQRNKGNFPGRFSGRQFSNSRSEMNVSTLELGDSALYLCASSLFGAGGPYEQYFGPGTRLTVT.

The chain's CDR3 is CASSSVGLGRNEQFF. CDR3 nucleotides: TGTGCCAGCAGCTCCGTCGGACTAGGGCGCAATGAGCAGTTCTTC. V usage is TRBV5-8 and J usage is TRBJ2-1, with 7 bases that match TRBD2. Germline loops: CDR1 SGHTS, CDR2 YDEGEE. Trimming cost V 3 bases and J 6 bases; bases outside gene matches: 9. The CDR3 runs to 15 residues.

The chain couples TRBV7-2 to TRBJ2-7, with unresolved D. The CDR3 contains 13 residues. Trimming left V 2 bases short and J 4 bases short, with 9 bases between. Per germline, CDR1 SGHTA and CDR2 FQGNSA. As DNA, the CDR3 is TGTGCCAGCAGCTTATACGTCAGATACGAGCAGTACTTC. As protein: CASSLYVRYEQYF.

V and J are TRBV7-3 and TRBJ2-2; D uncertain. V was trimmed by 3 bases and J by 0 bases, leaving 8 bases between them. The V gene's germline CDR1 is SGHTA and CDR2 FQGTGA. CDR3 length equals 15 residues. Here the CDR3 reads CASSFGTPNTGELFF. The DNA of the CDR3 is TGTGCCAGCAGCTTCGGTACCCCGAACACCGGGGAGCTGTTTTTT.

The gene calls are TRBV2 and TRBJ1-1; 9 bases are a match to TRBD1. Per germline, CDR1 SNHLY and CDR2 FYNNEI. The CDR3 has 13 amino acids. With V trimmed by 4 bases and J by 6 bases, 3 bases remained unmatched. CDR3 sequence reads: CASSVRQGAEAFF. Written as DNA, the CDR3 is TGTGCCAGCAGTGTTCGACAGGGGGCTGAAGCTTTCTTT.